This TCR beta chain was obtained from a study of cytotoxic CD8 clonotypes in ibrutinib-treated CLL. This clone appeared a single time. V was pared by 0 bases and J by 0 bases, with 9 bases between. Germline lookup yields CDR1 SGDLS and CDR2 YYNGEE. The CDR3 spans 15 residues. Using immunoSEQ multiplex PCR, the repertoire was profiled, and TCRdb retains in-frame clones only, with some absent. The sample includes 200,000 to 250,000 clones, around 70% of them seen just once. The clonotype originates from a human donor with chronic lymphocytic leukemia. V is TRBV9 and J is TRBJ2-5, with a tentative D call TRBD2 (5 bases). The sample consisted of PBMCs, taken after 24 months of ibrutinib treatment. CDR3 amino acids: CASSVEGAYQETQYF. CDR3 in DNA: TGTGCCAGCAGCGTAGAGGGAGCGTACCAAGAGACCCAGTACTTC.